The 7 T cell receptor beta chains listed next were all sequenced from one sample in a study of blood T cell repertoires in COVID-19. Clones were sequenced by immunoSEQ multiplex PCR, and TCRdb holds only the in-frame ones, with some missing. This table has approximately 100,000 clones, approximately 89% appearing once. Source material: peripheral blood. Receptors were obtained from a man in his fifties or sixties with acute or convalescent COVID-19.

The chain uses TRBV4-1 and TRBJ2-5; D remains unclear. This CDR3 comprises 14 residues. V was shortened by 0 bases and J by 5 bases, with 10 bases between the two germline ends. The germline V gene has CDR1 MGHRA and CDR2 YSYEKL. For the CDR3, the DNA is TGCGCCAGCAGCCAAGATCCAGGCTGGGAGACCCAGTACTTC. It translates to CASSQDPGWETQYF.

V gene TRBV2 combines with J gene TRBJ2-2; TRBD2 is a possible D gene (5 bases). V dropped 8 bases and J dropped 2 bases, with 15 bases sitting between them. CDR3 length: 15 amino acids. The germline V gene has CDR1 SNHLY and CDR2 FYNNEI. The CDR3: CASRRTGLNTGELFF. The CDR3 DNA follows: TGTGCCAGCCGGAGGACTGGATTAAACACCGGGGAGCTGTTTTTT.

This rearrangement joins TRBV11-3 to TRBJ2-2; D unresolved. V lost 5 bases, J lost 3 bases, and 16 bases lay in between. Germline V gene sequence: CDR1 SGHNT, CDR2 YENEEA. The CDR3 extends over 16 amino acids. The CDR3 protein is CASSPSRSSDTGELFF. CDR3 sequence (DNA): TGTGCCAGCAGCCCCTCCCGGAGTTCGGACACCGGGGAGCTGTTTTTT.

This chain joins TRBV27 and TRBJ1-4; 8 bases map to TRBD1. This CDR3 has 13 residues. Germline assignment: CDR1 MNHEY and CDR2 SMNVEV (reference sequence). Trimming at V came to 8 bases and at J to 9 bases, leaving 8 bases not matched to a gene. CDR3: CASGTGTGQKLFF. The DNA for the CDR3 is TGTGCCAGCGGAACCGGGACAGGCCAAAAACTGTTTTTT.

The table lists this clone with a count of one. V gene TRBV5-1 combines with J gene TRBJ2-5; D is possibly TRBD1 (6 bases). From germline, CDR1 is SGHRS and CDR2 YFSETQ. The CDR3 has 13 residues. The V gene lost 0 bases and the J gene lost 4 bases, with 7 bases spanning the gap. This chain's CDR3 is CASSLDRAETQYF. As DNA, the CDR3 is TGCGCCAGCAGCTTGGACAGGGCAGAGACCCAGTACTTC.

DNA of the CDR3: TGTGCCAGCAGTACCAGGGGGCGCGCAGATACGCAGTATTTT. This gives the protein CASSTRGRADTQYF. The J gene is TRBJ2-3, the V gene TRBV2; TRBD1 agrees at 8 bases. V gave up 5 bases and J gave up 4 bases; unmatched junction bases: 5. This CDR3 is built from 14 residues. Germline loops: CDR1 SNHLY, CDR2 FYNNEI.

This CDR3 is CASRKEFSNQPQHF. The CDR3 region has the DNA TGTGCCAGCCGGAAGGAGTTTAGCAATCAGCCCCAGCATTTT. The chain recombines TRBV6-5 with TRBJ1-5; no clear D gene. CDR1 is MNHEY, CDR2 SVGAGI, per germline. V was pared by 8 bases and J by 0 bases, with 11 bases between. CDR3 size: 14 residues.